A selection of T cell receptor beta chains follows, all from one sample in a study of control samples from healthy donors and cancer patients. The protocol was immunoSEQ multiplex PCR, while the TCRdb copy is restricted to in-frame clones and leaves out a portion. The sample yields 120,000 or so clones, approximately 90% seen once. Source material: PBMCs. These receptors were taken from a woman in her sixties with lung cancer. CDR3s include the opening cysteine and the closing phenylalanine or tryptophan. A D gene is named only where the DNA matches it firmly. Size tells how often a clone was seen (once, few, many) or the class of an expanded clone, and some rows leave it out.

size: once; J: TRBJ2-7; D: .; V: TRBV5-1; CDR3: CASSLIAGNHEQYF; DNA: TGCGCCAGCAGCTTGATTGCAGGGAACCACGAGCAGTACTTC
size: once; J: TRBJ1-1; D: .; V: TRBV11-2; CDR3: CASSLGGWLAEAFF; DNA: TGTGCCAGCAGCTTAGGCGGGTGGTTGGCTGAAGCTTTCTTT
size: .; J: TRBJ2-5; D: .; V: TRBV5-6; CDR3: CASSLSDLRRTQYF; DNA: TGTGCCAGCAGCTTGAGTGACCTCCGGAGGACCCAGTACTTC
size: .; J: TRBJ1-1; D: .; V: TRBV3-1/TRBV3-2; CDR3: CASSQESAVQAFF; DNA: TGTGCCAGCAGCCAAGAATCGGCGGTCCAAGCTTTCTTT
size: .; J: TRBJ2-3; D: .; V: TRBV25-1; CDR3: CASSEYGGRNTDTQYF; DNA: TGTGCCAGCAGTGAATACGGGGGGCGGAACACAGATACGCAGTATTTT
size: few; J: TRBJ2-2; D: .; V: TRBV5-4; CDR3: CASSLPGSKPGELFF; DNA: TGTGCCAGCAGCTTGCCAGGTAGTAAGCCCGGGGAGCTGTTTTTT
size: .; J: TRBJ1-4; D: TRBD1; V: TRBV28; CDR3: CASSSFPGQGASDEKLFF; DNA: TGTGCCAGCAGTTCATTTCCGGGACAGGGGGCCAGCGATGAAAAACTGTTTTTT
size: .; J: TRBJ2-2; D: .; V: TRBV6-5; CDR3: CASSYRTANTGELFF; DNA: TGTGCCAGCAGTTACAGGACGGCGAACACCGGGGAGCTGTTTTTT
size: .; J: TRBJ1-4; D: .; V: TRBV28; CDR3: CASSLFQGGEKLFF; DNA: TGTGCCAGCAGTTTGTTCCAGGGTGGTGAAAAACTGTTTTTT
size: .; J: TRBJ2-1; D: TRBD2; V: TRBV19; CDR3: CASGSSGGIYNEQFF; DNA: TGTGCCAGTGGCTCTAGCGGGGGAATATACAATGAGCAGTTCTTC
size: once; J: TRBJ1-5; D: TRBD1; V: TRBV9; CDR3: CASSAGDSPNQPQHF; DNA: TGTGCCAGCAGCGCCGGGGACAGCCCCAATCAGCCCCAGCATTTT
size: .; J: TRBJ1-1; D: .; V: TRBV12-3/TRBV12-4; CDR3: CASSLAGFNEAFF; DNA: TGTGCCAGCAGTTTAGCGGGATTCAATGAAGCTTTCTTT
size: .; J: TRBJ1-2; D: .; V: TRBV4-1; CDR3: CASSQGGEGITNYGYTF; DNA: TGCGCCAGCAGCCAGGGCGGCGAGGGGATAACTAACTATGGCTACACCTTC
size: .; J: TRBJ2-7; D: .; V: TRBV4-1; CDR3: CASSQDGSLTYEQYF; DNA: TGCGCCAGCAGCCAAGACGGGAGTTTGACCTACGAGCAGTACTTC
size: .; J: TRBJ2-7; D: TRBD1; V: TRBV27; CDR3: CASSRDRTGNEQYF; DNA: TGTGCCAGCAGTCGTGACAGGACAGGGAACGAGCAGTACTTC
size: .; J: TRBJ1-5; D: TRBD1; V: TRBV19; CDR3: CASRRRTGDDNQPQHF; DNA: TGTGCCAGTAGGCGGAGGACAGGGGATGACAATCAGCCCCAGCATTTT
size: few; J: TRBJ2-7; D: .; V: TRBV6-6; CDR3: CASLSGGGSYEQYF; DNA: TGTGCCAGCCTTAGCGGAGGCGGATCCTACGAGCAGTACTTC
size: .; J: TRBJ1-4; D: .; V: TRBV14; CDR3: CASSQNSPEKLFF; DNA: TGTGCCAGCAGCCAAAACAGCCCTGAAAAACTGTTTTTT
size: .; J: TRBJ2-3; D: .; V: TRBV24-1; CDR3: CATSDRTYTDTQYF; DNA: TGTGCCACCAGTGACAGGACTTACACAGATACGCAGTATTTT
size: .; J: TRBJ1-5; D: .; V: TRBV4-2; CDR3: CASSQDSGINQPQHF; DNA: TGTGCCAGCAGCCAAGACTCAGGGATCAATCAGCCCCAGCATTTT
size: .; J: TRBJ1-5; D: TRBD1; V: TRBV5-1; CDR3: CASSLGTGDGQPQHF; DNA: TGCGCCAGCAGCTTAGGGACAGGGGACGGTCAGCCCCAGCATTTT
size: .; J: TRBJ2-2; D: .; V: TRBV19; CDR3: CASRISYNTGELFF; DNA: TGTGCCAGTAGAATTAGCTATAACACCGGGGAGCTGTTTTTT
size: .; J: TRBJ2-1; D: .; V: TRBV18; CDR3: CASSPGSGSYNEQFF; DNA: TGTGCCAGCTCACCAGGAAGTGGGTCCTACAATGAGCAGTTCTTC
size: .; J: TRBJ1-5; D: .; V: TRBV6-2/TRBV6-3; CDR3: CASSIGHNQPQHF; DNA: TGTGCCAGCAGTATCGGACACAATCAGCCCCAGCATTTT
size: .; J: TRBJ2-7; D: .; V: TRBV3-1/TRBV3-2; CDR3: CASSQDGARSSYEQYF; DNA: TGTGCCAGCAGCCAAGACGGAGCCAGGAGCTCCTACGAGCAGTACTTC
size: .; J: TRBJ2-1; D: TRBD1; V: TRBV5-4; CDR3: CASSLQQGALYNEQFF; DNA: TGTGCCAGCAGCTTGCAACAGGGGGCTCTCTACAATGAGCAGTTCTTC
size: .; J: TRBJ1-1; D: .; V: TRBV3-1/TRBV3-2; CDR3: CASSQAWGQGTEAFF; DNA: TGTGCCAGCAGCCAAGCGTGGGGGCAGGGTACTGAAGCTTTCTTT
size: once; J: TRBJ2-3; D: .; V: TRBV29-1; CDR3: CSVEFPGVDTQYF; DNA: TGCAGCGTTGAATTCCCCGGAGTGGATACGCAGTATTTT
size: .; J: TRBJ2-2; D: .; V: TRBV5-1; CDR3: CASSLVQAVNTGELFF; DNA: TGCGCCAGCAGCTTGGTCCAGGCAGTGAACACCGGGGAGCTGTTTTTT
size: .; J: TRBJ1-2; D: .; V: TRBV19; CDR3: CASSTNREGGDGYTF; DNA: TGTGCCAGTAGTACCAACAGAGAAGGGGGGGATGGCTACACCTTC
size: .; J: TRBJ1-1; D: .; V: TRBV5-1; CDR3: CASSYGQTEAFF; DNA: TGCGCCAGCAGCTACGGACAGACTGAAGCTTTCTTT
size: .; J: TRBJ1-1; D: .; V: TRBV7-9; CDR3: CASSSWGEGGGTEAFF; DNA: TGTGCCAGCAGCTCTTGGGGTGAGGGAGGGGGCACTGAAGCTTTCTTT
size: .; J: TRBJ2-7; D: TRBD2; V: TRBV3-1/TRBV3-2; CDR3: CASSPAGAHEQYF; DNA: TGTGCCAGCAGCCCAGCGGGAGCCCACGAGCAGTACTTC
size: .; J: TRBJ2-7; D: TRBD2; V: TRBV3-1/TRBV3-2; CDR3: CASSQGVAGTRSYEQYF; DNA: TGTGCCAGCAGCCAAGGGGTAGCGGGGACGCGCTCCTACGAGCAGTACTTC
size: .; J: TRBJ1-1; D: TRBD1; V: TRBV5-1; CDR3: CASSLAQGQGFRRNTEAFF; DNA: TGCGCCAGCAGCTTGGCCCAGGGACAGGGGTTTCGGCGGAACACTGAAGCTTTCTTT
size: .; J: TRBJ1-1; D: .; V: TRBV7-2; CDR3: CASSLGGLGTEAFF; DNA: TGTGCCAGCAGCTTAGGGGGGCTTGGGACTGAAGCTTTCTTT
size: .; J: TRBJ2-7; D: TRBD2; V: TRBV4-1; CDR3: CASSQERNSGGALNQYF; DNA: TGCGCCAGCAGCCAAGAAAGGAATAGCGGGGGGGCGTTAAATCAGTACTTC
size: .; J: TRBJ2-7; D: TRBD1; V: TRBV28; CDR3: CASSSAGARGRYEQYF; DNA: TGTGCCAGCAGTTCAGCCGGGGCCAGGGGGAGATACGAGCAGTACTTC
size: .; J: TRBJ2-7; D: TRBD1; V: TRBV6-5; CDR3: CASISWGQSYEQYF; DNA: TGTGCCAGCATCTCGTGGGGACAGTCCTACGAGCAGTACTTC
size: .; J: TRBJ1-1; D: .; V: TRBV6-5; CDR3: CASSSPVTGQGEAFF; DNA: TGTGCCAGCAGTTCCCCGGTCACAGGCCAGGGTGAAGCTTTCTTT
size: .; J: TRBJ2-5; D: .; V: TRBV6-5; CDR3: CASSSVTGETQYF; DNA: TGTGCCAGCAGTTCAGTTACGGGAGAGACCCAGTACTTC
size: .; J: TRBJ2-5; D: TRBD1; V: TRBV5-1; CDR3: CASSTGEKETQYF; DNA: TGCGCCAGCTCGACAGGGGAAAAGGAGACCCAGTACTTC
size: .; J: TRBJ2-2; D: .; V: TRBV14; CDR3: CASSQSGTGPNTGELFF; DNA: TGTGCCAGCAGCCAATCCGGGACGGGCCCGAACACCGGGGAGCTGTTTTTT
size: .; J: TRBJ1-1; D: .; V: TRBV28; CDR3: CASSLSQGITEAFF; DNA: TGTGCCAGCAGTTTATCTCAGGGAATCACTGAAGCTTTCTTT
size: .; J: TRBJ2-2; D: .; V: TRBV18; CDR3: CASSPPAVSNTGELFF; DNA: TGTGCCAGCTCACCACCAGCGGTTTCGAACACCGGGGAGCTGTTTTTT
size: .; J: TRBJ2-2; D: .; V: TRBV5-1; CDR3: CASSLGANTGELFF; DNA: TGCGCCAGCAGCTTGGGTGCGAACACCGGGGAGCTGTTTTTT
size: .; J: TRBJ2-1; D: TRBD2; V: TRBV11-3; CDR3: CASSRSGRGYNEQFF; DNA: TGTGCCAGCAGTCGTAGCGGGAGGGGCTACAATGAGCAGTTCTTC
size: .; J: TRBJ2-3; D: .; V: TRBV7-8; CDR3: CASSFYLAARDTQYF; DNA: TGTGCCAGCAGCTTTTATCTGGCGGCGCGGGATACGCAGTATTTT
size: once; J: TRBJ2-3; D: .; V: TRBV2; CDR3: CASSAFLEGTDTQYF; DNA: TGTGCCAGCAGCGCGTTTTTGGAGGGCACAGATACGCAGTATTTT
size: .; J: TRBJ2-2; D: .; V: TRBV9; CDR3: CASSVDGTGELFF; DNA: TGTGCCAGCAGCGTAGATGGTACCGGGGAGCTGTTTTTT
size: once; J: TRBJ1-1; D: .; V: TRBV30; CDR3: CAWSGETITFF; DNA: TGTGCCTGGAGTGGTGAGACGATAACTTTCTTT
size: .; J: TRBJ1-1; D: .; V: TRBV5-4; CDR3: CASSLQGGATEAFF; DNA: TGTGCCAGCAGCTTGCAAGGGGGGGCCACTGAAGCTTTCTTT
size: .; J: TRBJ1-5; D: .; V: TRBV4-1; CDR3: CASSQEGGQYRQPQHF; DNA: TGCGCCAGCAGCCAGGAGGGCGGACAGTATAGACAGCCCCAGCATTTT
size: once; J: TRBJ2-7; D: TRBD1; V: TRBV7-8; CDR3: CASSLVGQGSYEQYF; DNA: TGTGCCAGCAGCTTAGTGGGACAGGGCTCCTACGAGCAGTACTTC
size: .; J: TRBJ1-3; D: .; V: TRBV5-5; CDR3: CASSLEGWGSGNTIYF; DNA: TGTGCCAGCAGCTTGGAGGGGTGGGGCTCTGGAAACACCATATATTTT